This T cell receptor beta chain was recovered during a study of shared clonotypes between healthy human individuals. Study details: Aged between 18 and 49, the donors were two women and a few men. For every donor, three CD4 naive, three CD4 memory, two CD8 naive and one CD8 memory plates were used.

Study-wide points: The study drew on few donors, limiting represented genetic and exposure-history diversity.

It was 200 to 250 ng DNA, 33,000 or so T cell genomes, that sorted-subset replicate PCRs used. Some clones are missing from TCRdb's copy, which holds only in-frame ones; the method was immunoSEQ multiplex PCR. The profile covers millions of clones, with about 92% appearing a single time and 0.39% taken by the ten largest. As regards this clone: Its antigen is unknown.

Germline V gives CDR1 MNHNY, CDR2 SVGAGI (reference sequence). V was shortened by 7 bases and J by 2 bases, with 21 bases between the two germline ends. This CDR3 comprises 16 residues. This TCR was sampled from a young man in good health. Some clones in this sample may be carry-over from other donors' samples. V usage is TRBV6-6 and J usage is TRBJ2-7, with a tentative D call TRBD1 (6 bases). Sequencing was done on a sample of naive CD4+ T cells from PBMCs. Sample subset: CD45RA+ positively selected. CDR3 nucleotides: TGTGCCAGCACCCCCGTACGTCCCGGACAGACCTACGAGCAGTACTTC. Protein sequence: CASTPVRPGQTYEQYF.